The 5 T cell receptor beta chains reported below all come from one sample, sequenced in a study of cytomegalovirus exposure and HLA in healthy donors. PCR was performed using 60 Vbeta and 13 Jbeta primers. Sequencing used immunoSEQ multiplex PCR; TCRdb keeps in-frame clones, though not all of them. The table lists approximately 75,000 clones. Specimen: PBMCs. The source is a man aged 40-49 years in good health and CMV-seronegative.

The chain couples TRBV4-3 to TRBJ2-5; D call uncertain. The length of the CDR3 is 13 residues. Trimming removed 1 base from V and 5 bases from J, with 8 bases in between. Germline CDR1 reads LGHNA; CDR2 reads YSLEER. In DNA form, the CDR3 reads TGCGCCAGCAGCCAAGGGCTGAAGGAGACCCAGTACTTC. Amino acids: CASSQGLKETQYF.

The V and J genes are TRBV30 and TRBJ2-3, with 7 bases that match TRBD2. Trimming at V came to 3 bases and at J to 4 bases, leaving 7 bases not matched to a gene. CDR1 and CDR2 from the germline V gene are GTSNPN and SVGIG (reference sequence). The CDR3 is 14 amino acids. CDR3 protein: CAWRVGRGSDTQYF. Here the CDR3 DNA reads TGTGCCTGGAGGGTAGGGCGGGGGTCAGATACGCAGTATTTT.

The chain links TRBV29-1 to TRBJ1-1; TRBD1 agrees at 9 bases. The CDR3 totals 17 residues. CDR1 is SQVTM and CDR2 is ANQGSEA in the germline V gene. V was pared by 6 bases and J by 1 base, with 15 bases of the junction left unmatched. The CDR3 spells CSVLPRPGTGTNTEAFF. The DNA of the CDR3 is TGCAGCGTCCTACCCCGTCCCGGGACAGGGACGAACACTGAAGCTTTCTTT.

The chain uses TRBV4-1 and TRBJ1-1, with TRBD1 matching over 7 bases. J was trimmed by 3 bases and V by 2 bases; bases with no gene match: 6. Germline V gene data show CDR1 as MGHRA and CDR2 as YSYEKL. The CDR3 is made up of 15 amino acids. For the CDR3, the DNA is TGCGCCAGCAGCCAACGACAGGGAGAGTACACTGAAGCTTTCTTT. It specifies CASSQRQGEYTEAFF.

The V gene is TRBV18, the J gene TRBJ2-7; 7 bases fit TRBD1. This CDR3 contains 15 residues. With V trimmed by 4 bases and J by 2 bases, 8 bases remained unmatched. Germline assignment: CDR1 KGHSH and CDR2 LQKENI. The DNA of the CDR3 is TGTGCCAGCTCACAATACGGGACAGACCCCTACGAGCAGTACTTC. It specifies CASSQYGTDPYEQYF.